Below are 32 T cell receptor beta chains sequenced from a single sample in a study of T cells after posttransplantation cyclophosphamide (dated by TCRdb to between 2015 and 2016). Explained via the paper, the treatment or condition label denotes: high-dose cyclophosphamide on days +3 and +4 as single-agent GVHD prophylaxis. Patients in the PTCy group got busulfan and fludarabine conditioning, a marrow graft from a related or unrelated donor, and cyclophosphamide on days +3 and +4. Receptors were amplified or captured by the immunoSEQ multiplex PCR assay. Sourced from immuneACCESS, this table was stored by TCRdb with only in-frame sequences that have V and J called. A share of the clones is absent; for the studies checked, an unresolved V gene accounts for under half, and the remainder has no known explanation. In this sample the table shows 5,000 to 6,500 clones, and no singletons are among them. The ten largest clones represent 25% of the sample.

The sample in question was PBMCs, obtained about 57 weeks after allogeneic stem cell transplant with posttransplant cyclophosphamide. The receptors here all came from a male patient in his sixties or seventies who received an allogeneic stem cell transplant from a related donor, was CMV-positive, and had acute GVHD only. It is possible that, after a transplant, some T cells come from the graft donor.

This clone was detected ten times or more. The rearrangement joins TRBV7-2 to TRBJ1-4, with D possibly matching TRBD1 (5 bases). The CDR3 runs 16 residues. CDR1 is SGHTA and CDR2 is FQGNSA in the germline V gene. Trimming took off 5 bases at V and 8 bases at J, with 21 bases between the two ends. CDR3 region: CASSSYFRDRKEKLFF. The CDR3 DNA is TGTGCCAGCAGCAGCTACTTCAGGGATCGGAAAGAAAAACTGTTTTTT.

This chain joins TRBV9 and TRBJ2-1; D gene unclear. Trimming left V 0 bases short and J 0 bases short, with 13 bases between. The germline CDR1 and CDR2 sequences are SGDLS and YYNGEE. The CDR3 has 17 amino acids. The CDR3 sequence: CASSVVSYQSSYNEQFF. DNA of the CDR3: TGTGCCAGCAGCGTAGTTAGTTATCAATCCTCCTACAATGAGCAGTTCTTC.

The sample holds many counts of this clone. The V call is TRBV11-2, the J call TRBJ2-3, with a tentative D call TRBD2 (5 bases). Germline-derived CDR1 and CDR2 are SGHAT and FQNNGV. The CDR3 has 14 amino acids. V lost 5 bases, J lost 4 bases, and 13 bases lay in between. CDR3: CASSPEGRSDTQYF. The CDR3 nucleotides are TGTGCCAGCAGCCCTGAGGGCCGCTCAGATACGCAGTATTTT. Looking up the rest from reference TRBV11-2 and TRBJ2-3 gives the full variable domain: EAGVAQSPRYKIIEKRQSVAFWCNPISGHATLYWYQQILGQGPKLLIQFQNNGVVDDSQLPKDRFSAERLKGVDSTLKIQPAKLEDSAVYLCASSPEGRSDTQYFGPGTRLTVL.

This clone was detected many times. This sequence joins TRBV4-3 and TRBJ1-5, with a possible D match to TRBD1 (6 bases). The CDR3 consists of 13 residues. Trimming cost V 0 bases and J 6 bases, with 6 bases left between them. Per germline, CDR1 LGHNA and CDR2 YSLEER. CDR3 coding DNA: TGCGCCAGCAGCCAAGACAGGGGTCAGCCCCAGCATTTT. The encoded protein is CASSQDRGQPQHF.

This clone qualifies as medium-sized. J is TRBJ2-7 and V is TRBV10-1, with a tentative D call TRBD2 (6 bases). V gave up 4 bases and J gave up 7 bases, with 23 bases separating them. This CDR3 has 16 residues. The germline CDR1 and CDR2 sequences are WNHNN and SYGVQD (reference sequence). The CDR3 protein is CASSGTGTASEGEQYF. CDR3 DNA: TGCGCCAGCAGTGGGACCGGGACTGCCTCCGAGGGAGAGCAGTACTTC.

V usage is TRBV6-5 and J usage is TRBJ1-1, with 8 bases identical to TRBD1. Germline V gives CDR1 MNHEY, CDR2 SVGAGI. The CDR3 sequence is 14 residues long. V lost 4 bases to trimming and J lost 1 base; unmatched junction nucleotides: 2. In DNA, the CDR3 is TGTGCCAGCAGTTGGACAGGGAAGAACACTGAAGCTTTCTTT. This translates into CASSWTGKNTEAFF.

The chain couples TRBV7-9 to TRBJ1-2; 8 bases are shared with TRBD1. The V gene's germline CDR1 is SEHNR and CDR2 FQNEAQ (reference sequence). J was trimmed by 6 bases and V by 5 bases; bases with no gene match: 5. The CDR3 covers 13 residues. Here the CDR3 reads CASSRSTGDGYTF. CDR3 nucleotide sequence: TGTGCCAGCAGCCGATCGACAGGGGATGGCTACACCTTC. The whole variable domain, filled in from reference TRBV7-9 and TRBJ1-2, reads DTGVSQNPRHKITKRGQNVTFRCDPISEHNRLYWYRQTLGQGPEFLTYFQNEAQLEKSRLLSDRFSAERPKGSFSTLEIQRTEQGDSAMYLCASSRSTGDGYTFGSGTRLTVV.

This clone was observed many times. The V call is TRBV19, the J call TRBJ2-7, with 8 bases aligning to TRBD1. The CDR3 is 16 residues long. Losses at the gene ends were 3 bases for V and 3 bases for J; bases not matched to a gene: 10. CDR1 is LNHDA, CDR2 SQIVND, per germline (reference sequence). CDR3 in amino acids: CASSMAGGPISYEQYF. DNA for the CDR3: TGTGCCAGTAGTATGGCAGGGGGCCCGATAAGCTACGAGCAGTACTTC.

This clone has ten or more counts. V usage is TRBV5-4 and J usage is TRBJ2-3, with 7 bases that match TRBD2. The V gene's germline CDR1 is SGHNT and CDR2 YYREEE (reference sequence). The CDR3 spans 17 residues. V shed 4 bases and J 0 bases; nucleotides not matched to a gene: 11. Here the CDR3 reads CASSLFTSAASTDTQYF. The CDR3 region has the DNA TGTGCCAGCAGCCTATTCACTAGCGCGGCTAGCACAGATACGCAGTATTTT.

Ten or more counts support this clone. The V call is TRBV7-9, the J call TRBJ2-1; 7 bases are shared with TRBD2. V lost 2 bases, J lost 8 bases, and 6 bases stayed unmatched. The germline gives CDR1 SEHNR, CDR2 FQNEAQ (reference sequence). CDR3 length equals 14 residues. The DNA for the CDR3 is TGTGCCAGCAGCTTAAGCGGGGCGGGCCATGAGCAGTTCTTC. Translation gives CASSLSGAGHEQFF.

This clone was found many times. The chain is built from TRBV2 and TRBJ1-1, with 7 bases fitting TRBD1. The CDR3 has 15 amino acids. Germline trimming cut 6 bases from V and 2 bases from J; bases unmatched to any gene: 9. Per germline, CDR1 SNHLY and CDR2 FYNNEI. The CDR3 DNA sequence: TGTGCCAGCAGCCACACCGGGACAGATAACACTGAAGCTTTCTTT. It encodes CASSHTGTDNTEAFF.

This clone was observed at least ten times. The rearrangement uses TRBV7-2 and TRBJ1-4; 11 bases are shared with TRBD1. Looked up from germline, CDR1 is SGHTA and CDR2 is FQGNSA. The CDR3 is 15 residues long. Losses at the gene ends were 0 bases for V and 7 bases for J; bases not matched to a gene: 1. CDR3 DNA sequence: TGTGCCAGCAGCTTAGCGGGGACAGGGGGTGAAAAACTGTTTTTT. Its protein product is CASSLAGTGGEKLFF.

This clone was picked up many times. The chain combines TRBV7-9 with TRBJ1-2; TRBD1 matches 8 bases. Trimming took 5 bases from V and 0 from J; bases not matched to a gene: 14. Germline V gene sequence: CDR1 SEHNR, CDR2 FQNEAQ (reference sequence). The CDR3 is made up of 18 amino acids. The CDR3 DNA reads TGTGCCAGCAGCATACGAGACCCTCGGGACAGGACTAACTATGGCTACACCTTC. Encoded protein: CASSIRDPRDRTNYGYTF.

This clone was detected many times. The rearrangement joins TRBV5-1 to TRBJ1-5, with 10 bases fitting TRBD1. With 4 bases clipped from V and 7 bases from J, the junction kept 5 bases outside the gene matches. There are 14 residues in the CDR3. Per germline, CDR1 SGHRS and CDR2 YFSETQ. In nucleotides, the CDR3 is TGCGCCAGCAGCCCGGGACAGGGGAAGCAGCCCCAGCATTTT. Translating gives CASSPGQGKQPQHF. Full variable domain (missing parts from reference TRBV5-1 and TRBJ1-5): KAGVTQTPRYLIKTRGQQVTLSCSPISGHRSVSWYQQTPGQGLQFLFEYFSETQRNKGNFPGRFSGRQFSNSRSEMNVSTLELGDSALYLCASSPGQGKQPQHFGDGTRLSIL.

This clone appeared many times. The chain uses TRBV7-9 and TRBJ1-1; tentative D call: TRBD1 (5 bases). CDR1 is SEHNR, CDR2 FQNEAQ, per germline (reference sequence). This CDR3 spans 15 amino acids. Trimming cost V 1 base and J 5 bases, with 14 bases left between them. Here the CDR3 reads CASSLVGGVGTEAFF. CDR3 in DNA: TGTGCCAGCAGCTTAGTGGGGGGGGTAGGGACTGAAGCTTTCTTT.

This clone was observed at least ten times. The genes are TRBV4-2 and TRBJ2-6, with D perhaps TRBD2 (5 bases). The CDR3 runs to 16 residues. CDR1 and CDR2 (germline): LGHNA, YNFKEQ. V lost 4 bases to trimming and J lost 4 bases, with 14 bases between them. This CDR3 reads CASSPKAGTGANVLTF. The CDR3 coding sequence is TGTGCCAGCAGCCCGAAGGCGGGTACCGGGGCCAACGTCCTGACTTTC.

This clone was counted ten times or more. The gene calls are TRBV6-6 and TRBJ2-2; TRBD1 agrees at 7 bases. Germline V gene lookup returns CDR1 MNHNY and CDR2 SVGAGI (reference sequence). With 7 bases clipped from V and 6 bases from J, the junction kept 5 bases outside the gene matches. This CDR3 region has 13 residues. CDR3 DNA sequence: TGTGCCAGCAATGACAGGGCCCCCGGGGAGCTGTTTTTT. Translating it yields CASNDRAPGELFF.

This clone was seen many times. CDR3 DNA: TGTGCCAGCAGTGAGTTGGGGGGTTCTGGAAACACCATATATTTT. It translates to CASSELGGSGNTIYF. J is TRBJ1-3 and V is TRBV2; D is perhaps TRBD1 (5 bases). CDR1 is SNHLY and CDR2 is FYNNEI in the germline V gene. This CDR3 is 15 amino acids long. V lost 3 bases and J lost 1, with 10 bases in between.

In its sample, this clone was seen many times. The chain is built from TRBV7-2 and TRBJ1-1; perhaps TRBD1 as D (5 bases). Between the trimmed V and J ends, which lost 2 bases and 4 bases, there was a span of 11 bases. The CDR3 covers 14 residues. Germline CDR1 reads SGHTA; CDR2 reads FQGNSA. Here the CDR3 reads CASSLRGRVTEAFF. The CDR3 DNA follows: TGTGCCAGCAGCTTAAGGGGCAGGGTCACTGAAGCTTTCTTT.

In this sample, this clone turned up many times. The chain uses TRBV6-4 and TRBJ2-2, with no clear D. The CDR3 has 14 amino acids. Trimming removed 5 bases at V and 8 bases at J, with 15 bases between. CDR1 and CDR2 from the germline V gene are MRHNA and SNTAGT. The CDR3 DNA is TGTGCCAGCAGTTTATCAGGCGCGAGTGGGGAGCTGTTTTTT. Translated, it gives CASSLSGASGELFF.

Many counts were recorded for this clone. CDR3 sequence reads: CASSLAGVNTGELFF. The CDR3 bases are TGTGCCAGCAGCTTGGCGGGGGTGAACACCGGGGAGCTGTTTTTT. This chain links TRBV5-4 with TRBJ2-2; D is possibly TRBD2 (6 bases). The V gene lost 0 bases and the J gene lost 1 base, with 7 bases spanning the gap. Germline loops: CDR1 SGHNT, CDR2 YYREEE (reference sequence). The CDR3 contains 15 residues.

This clone was counted many times. In DNA form, the CDR3 reads TGCAGCGTTGAGGACAGAAGCTCCTACAATGAGCAGTTCTTC. Translated, it gives CSVEDRSSYNEQFF. The J gene is TRBJ2-1, the V gene TRBV29-1, with D tentatively TRBD1 (6 bases). The CDR3 has 14 amino acids. V lost 3 bases, J lost 0 bases, and 9 bases lay in between. The germline V gene encodes CDR1 SQVTM and CDR2 ANQGSEA.

This clone was detected ten times or more. This chain connects TRBV5-1 to TRBJ2-1; D perhaps matches TRBD1 (6 bases). CDR1 and CDR2 from the germline V gene are SGHRS and YFSETQ. This CDR3 is built from 13 residues. Trimming stripped 1 base from V and 8 bases from J, with 10 bases between. CDR3 sequence reads: CASSLRGLDEQFF. CDR3 bases: TGCGCCAGCAGCTTGAGGGGGTTGGATGAGCAGTTCTTC.

This clone appeared many times. This chain connects TRBV15 to TRBJ2-1, with 11 bases that match TRBD2. V shed 3 bases, J shed 7 bases, and the junction held 8 bases outside the gene matches. Germline assignment: CDR1 LNHNV and CDR2 YYDKDF (reference sequence). The CDR3 is 16 amino acids. The CDR3, as DNA: TGTGCCACCAGCAGGGTAGCGGGAGGGCCGGGAAATGAGCAGTTCTTC. It codes for CATSRVAGGPGNEQFF.

The table lists this clone with many counts. The DNA of the CDR3 is TGTGCCAGCAGTGGACTCACGGGGAATGAGCAGTTCTTC. The encoded protein is CASSGLTGNEQFF. This chain connects TRBV6-1 to TRBJ2-1; tentative D call: TRBD2 (5 bases). V was pared by 4 bases and J by 7 bases, with 11 bases between. Looked up from germline, CDR1 is MNHNS and CDR2 is SASEGT. This CDR3 comprises 13 residues.

The sample holds many counts of this clone. The DNA of the CDR3 is TGTGCCAGCGCCACAGGGGGCGGCACAGATACGCAGTATTTT. Its translation: CASATGGGTDTQYF. V gene TRBV7-7 combines with J gene TRBJ2-3, with 9 bases matching TRBD1. V gave up 8 bases and J gave up 1 base; unmatched junction bases: 4. Per germline, CDR1 SSHAT and CDR2 FNYEAQ (reference sequence). CDR3 length: 14 amino acids.

This clone was detected ten times or more. The J gene is TRBJ1-1, the V gene TRBV7-9; D unresolved. V lost 3 bases to trimming and J lost 3 bases, with 5 bases between them. The germline V gene has CDR1 SEHNR and CDR2 FQNEAQ (reference sequence). The CDR3 length is 12 residues. The CDR3 loop is CASSFPYTEAFF. In DNA, the CDR3 is TGTGCCAGCAGCTTTCCATACACTGAAGCTTTCTTT.

This clone has only a few counts. This chain connects TRBV25-1 to TRBJ1-6, with D hard to call. CDR3 length: 16 residues. The V and J ends lost 2 bases and 6 bases respectively, with 14 bases between them. Germline V gives CDR1 MGHDK, CDR2 SYGVNS. CDR3 amino acids: CASSEVGLVPNSPLHF. Written as DNA, the CDR3 is TGTGCCAGCAGTGAAGTAGGACTAGTTCCTAATTCACCCCTCCACTTT.

This clone showed up many times. This chain connects TRBV6-5 to TRBJ1-1, with D unclear. With 8 bases removed from V and 6 bases from J, the gap between germline ends came to 13 bases. Looked up from germline, CDR1 is MNHEY and CDR2 is SVGAGI. This CDR3 spans 12 amino acids. The CDR3 protein is CASGLVGAEAFF. DNA for the CDR3: TGTGCCAGCGGGCTCGTCGGCGCTGAAGCTTTCTTT.

The gene calls are TRBV2 and TRBJ1-4; tentatively, D is TRBD1 (6 bases). The V and J ends lost 1 base and 6 bases respectively, with 9 bases between them. This CDR3 contains 14 residues. The V gene's germline CDR1 is SNHLY and CDR2 FYNNEI. The CDR3 sequence: CASSEDPGDEKLFF. CDR3 nucleotide sequence: TGTGCCAGCAGTGAAGACCCAGGGGATGAAAAACTGTTTTTT.

This clone was detected ten times or more. The J gene is TRBJ1-1, the V gene TRBV27; TRBD1 matches 7 bases. The CDR3 consists of 15 residues. The junction had 4 bases not matched to a gene; V was cut back by 0 bases and J by 3 bases. From germline, CDR1 is MNHEY and CDR2 SMNVEV (reference sequence). The CDR3 region is CASSLSPTGDTEAFF. The CDR3 DNA is TGTGCCAGCAGTTTATCGCCAACAGGGGACACTGAAGCTTTCTTT.

This chain joins TRBV23-1 and TRBJ2-1; TRBD2 agrees at 9 bases. TRBV23-1 is labeled an ORF, and its function is uncertain. The ends lost 2 bases at V and 5 bases at J; junction bases unmatched: 7. The CDR3 contains 16 residues. Written as DNA, the CDR3 is TGCGCCAGCAGTCAACCGCGGGGGGGTCCGAACAATGAGCAGTTCTTC. It is translated as CASSQPRGGPNNEQFF.